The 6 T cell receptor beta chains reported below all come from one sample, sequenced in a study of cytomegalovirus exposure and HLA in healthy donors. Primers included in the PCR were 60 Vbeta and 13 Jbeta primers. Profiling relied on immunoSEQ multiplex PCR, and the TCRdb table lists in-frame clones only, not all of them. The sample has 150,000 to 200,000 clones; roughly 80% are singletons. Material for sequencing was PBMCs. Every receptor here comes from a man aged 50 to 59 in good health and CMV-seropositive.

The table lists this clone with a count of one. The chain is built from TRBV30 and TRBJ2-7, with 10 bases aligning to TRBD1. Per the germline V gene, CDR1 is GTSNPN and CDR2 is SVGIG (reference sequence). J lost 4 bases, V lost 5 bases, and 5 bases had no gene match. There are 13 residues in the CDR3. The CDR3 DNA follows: TGTGCCTGGGCGACAGGGGGCTGGTACGAGCAGTACTTC. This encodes CAWATGGWYEQYF.

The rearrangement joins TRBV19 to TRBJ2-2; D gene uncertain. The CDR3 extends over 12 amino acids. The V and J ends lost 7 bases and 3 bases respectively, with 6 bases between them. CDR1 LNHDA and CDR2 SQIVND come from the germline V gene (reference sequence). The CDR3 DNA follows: TGTGCCAGTATCTCGTACACCGGGGAGCTGTTTTTT. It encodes CASISYTGELFF.

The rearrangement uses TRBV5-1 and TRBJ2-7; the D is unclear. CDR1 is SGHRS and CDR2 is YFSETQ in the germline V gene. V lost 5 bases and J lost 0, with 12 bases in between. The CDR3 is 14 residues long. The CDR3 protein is CASSSGLSSYEQYF. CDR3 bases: TGCGCCAGCAGTTCCGGTTTGAGCTCCTACGAGCAGTACTTC.

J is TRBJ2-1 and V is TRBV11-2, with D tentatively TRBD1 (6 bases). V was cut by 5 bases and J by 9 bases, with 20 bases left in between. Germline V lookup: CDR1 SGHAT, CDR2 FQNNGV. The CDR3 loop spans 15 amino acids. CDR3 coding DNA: TGTGCCAGCAGCCCGCGACAGGCGCTTTGGAGTGAGCAGTTCTTC. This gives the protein CASSPRQALWSEQFF. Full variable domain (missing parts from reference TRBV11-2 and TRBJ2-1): EAGVAQSPRYKIIEKRQSVAFWCNPISGHATLYWYQQILGQGPKLLIQFQNNGVVDDSQLPKDRFSAERLKGVDSTLKIQPAKLEDSAVYLCASSPRQALWSEQFFGPGTRLTVL.

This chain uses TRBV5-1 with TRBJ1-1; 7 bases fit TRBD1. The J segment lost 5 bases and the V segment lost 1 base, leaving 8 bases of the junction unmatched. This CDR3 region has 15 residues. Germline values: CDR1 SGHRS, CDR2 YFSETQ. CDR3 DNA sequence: TGCGCCAGCAGCTTGATAGGACAGGTCTTAACTGAAGCTTTCTTT. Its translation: CASSLIGQVLTEAFF. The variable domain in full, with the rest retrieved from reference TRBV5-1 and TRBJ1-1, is KAGVTQTPRYLIKTRGQQVTLSCSPISGHRSVSWYQQTPGQGLQFLFEYFSETQRNKGNFPGRFSGRQFSNSRSEMNVSTLELGDSALYLCASSLIGQVLTEAFFGQGTRLTVV.

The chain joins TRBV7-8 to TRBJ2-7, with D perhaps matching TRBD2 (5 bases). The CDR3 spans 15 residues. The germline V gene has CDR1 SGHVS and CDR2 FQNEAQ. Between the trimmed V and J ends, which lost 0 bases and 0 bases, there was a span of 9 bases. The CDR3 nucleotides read TGTGCCAGCAGCTTAGCCACCCGGGGCTCCTACGAGCAGTACTTC. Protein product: CASSLATRGSYEQYF.